Described below is a single TCR beta chain sequence and its context. The data belong to a study of T cells after yellow fever vaccination. MiXCR, applied by TCRdb to the 5' RACE reads, yields one record per CDR3 protein. The data show about 240,000 distinct CDR3 sequences, 6.9% seen once. Losses at the gene ends were 3 bases for V and 5 bases for J; bases not matched to a gene: 16. Per the germline V gene, CDR1 is SGDLS and CDR2 is YYNGEE. This CDR3 is built from 17 residues. The chain has TRBV9 and TRBJ2-5; 7 bases line up with TRBD2. The receptor comes from a man younger than 40 who received the YFV17D yellow fever vaccine. This material consisted of CD4+ T cells sorted from PBMCs, taken 15 days after the yellow fever booster vaccination. The CDR3 nucleotides read TGTGCCAGCAGCGCAGGGACCTCGGGGGGATGGAGGGAGACCCAGTACTTC. Protein: CASSAGTSGGWRETQYF. The full variable domain, in which reference TRBV9 and TRBJ2-5 provide the parts outside the CDR3, is DSGVTQTPKHLITATGQRVTLRCSPRSGDLSVYWYQQSLDQGLQFLIQYYNGEERAKGNILERFSAQQFPDLHSELNLSSLELGDSALYFCASSAGTSGGWRETQYFGPGTRLLVL.